The clone carrying this T cell receptor (beta chain) occurred a few times. Its antigen is undetermined. Quantitative 5'-RACE was performed with molecular barcodes, and it yielded the TCR beta libraries. Each CDR3 protein is one row after TCRdb ran MiXCR on the 5' RACE reads. The sample holds hundreds of thousands of distinct CDR3 sequences; roughly 25% are singletons and the top ten take 0.89%. This sample stems from a study of CD8 T cells in ankylosing spondylitis. Germline lookup yields CDR1 SGHRS and CDR2 YFSETQ. The CDR3 is 15 residues long. V dropped 1 base and J dropped 3 bases, with 13 bases sitting between them. The study's findings and limits: Previously reported in reactive arthritis synovial fluid and blood were some of the motif variants. Disease-associated clonotypes exhibited CD8+ identity and were relatively infrequent in peripheral blood. Reportedly, significant enrichment of disease-linked clones occurred in matched ankylosing spondylitis synovial fluid. Ankylosing spondylitis blood appeared to be characterized by a TCR beta motif of roughly eight highly homologous variants.

This TCR came from a male donor with ankylosing spondylitis. Input material: blood, either unsorted or a sorted T cell fraction (not recorded which). This chain uses TRBV5-1 with TRBJ1-1; no clear D. CDR3 residues: CASSLNVQSDTEAFF. The CDR3 bases are TGCGCCAGCAGCTTGAATGTCCAGAGTGACACTGAAGCTTTCTTT.